This TCR beta chain was sequenced for a study of identifying expanded T cells in peripheral blood. The trim removed 5 bases at V and 0 bases at J, leaving 1 base unmatched. This CDR3 region has 14 residues. From germline, CDR1 is SGHNT and CDR2 YENEEA. Study conclusions and caveats: Approximately two-week clone count variance significantly increased as total template count grew. Over approximately two and four weeks, about 16 and 19 clones changed, versus approximately 1.1 between replicates.

Collection occurred without any documented infections or immune events in donors. Generated by immunoSEQ multiplex PCR, the TCRdb table keeps only in-frame clones and is missing some. The data hold under 70,000 clones, with more than 70% observed a single time. This clone was seen once. What it binds is unknown. The sequence was obtained from a person between 18 and 75 years old in good health. This chain joins TRBV11-3 and TRBJ2-3; TRBD2 matches 8 bases. Sequenced input: blood. DNA for the CDR3: TGTGCCAGCAGCCTAGCGGGCAGCACAGATACGCAGTATTTT. It translates to CASSLAGSTDTQYF.